The 30 T cell receptor beta chains below come from one sample, sequenced in a study of response to subunit inactivated influenza vaccine. TCRdb called the RT-PCR reads again in MiXCR, with one record for every CDR3 protein. The data contain hundreds of thousands of distinct CDR3 sequences, around 8% of them singletons. The specimen comprised PBMCs from blood, sampled around 2 years after vaccination. The receptors were gathered from a man aged 50-75 years who received an inactivated influenza vaccine.

This clonotype was counted between two and nine times. The chain joins TRBV7-2 to TRBJ1-1; no reliable D call. Deletions cut 4 bases from V and 4 bases from J, with 13 bases between. This CDR3 has 14 residues. Germline CDR1 reads SGHTA; CDR2 reads FQGNSA. The chain's CDR3 is CASSSGPLLTEAFF. CDR3 nucleotides: TGTGCCAGCAGCTCTGGGCCCTTGCTCACTGAAGCTTTCTTT.

J is TRBJ1-4 and V is TRBV12-3 or TRBV12-4, with TRBD1 matching 9 bases. There are 12 residues in the CDR3. V gave up 5 bases and J gave up 12 bases; unmatched junction bases: 4. The CDR3 spells CASSADRGQLFF. In DNA form, the CDR3 reads TGTGCCAGCAGTGCGGACAGGGGCCAACTGTTTTTT.

The chain links TRBV10-3 to TRBJ2-5, with 10 bases aligning to TRBD1. There are 15 residues in the CDR3. The ends lost 5 bases at V and 5 bases at J; junction bases unmatched: 8. Germline CDR1 ENHRY, CDR2 SYGVKD. CDR3 DNA: TGTGCCATCAGTCGCCGGGACAGGGGAACGGAGACCCAGTACTTC. Its protein product is CAISRRDRGTETQYF.

This clonotype has only a few counts. The chain has TRBV7-2 and TRBJ2-5, with TRBD2 identical over 9 bases. Trimming took 5 bases from V and 8 from J; bases not matched to a gene: 15. Looked up from germline, CDR1 is SGHTA and CDR2 is FQGNSA. The CDR3 runs 16 residues. The CDR3 DNA sequence: TGTGCCAGCAGCCCAGGTGGGACTAGCCGAGCCGGAACCCAGTACTTC. It encodes CASSPGGTSRAGTQYF.

This clonotype appeared many times. V and J are TRBV27 and TRBJ2-1; D ambiguous. Germline CDR1 is MNHEY and CDR2 is SMNVEV (reference sequence). V lost 5 bases and J lost 5, with 19 bases in between. The CDR3 runs 16 residues. The CDR3 region is CASSPPLRTLNNEQFF. For the CDR3, the DNA is TGTGCCAGCAGTCCCCCCCTGAGGACCCTTAACAATGAGCAGTTCTTC.

This clonotype was observed a few times. V usage is TRBV6-5 and J usage is TRBJ2-1; 7 bases match TRBD2. Per germline, CDR1 MNHEY and CDR2 SVGAGI. With 2 bases clipped from V and 7 bases from J, the junction kept 2 bases outside the gene matches. This CDR3 has 13 residues. In DNA form, the CDR3 reads TGTGCCAGCAGTTACAACGGGAGGAATGAGCAGTTCTTC. This encodes CASSYNGRNEQFF.

Details on this clonotype: This may be a read error: a much more frequent sequence differs by one nucleotide. Here the CDR3 reads CASSFEGLTRETRYF. The CDR3 region has the DNA TGTGCCAGCAGCTTTGAGGGGCTGACCCGGGAGACCCGGTACTTC. The chain has TRBV7-9 and TRBJ2-5; D possibly corresponds to TRBD2 (6 bases). The CDR3 extends over 15 amino acids. The germline V gene has CDR1 SEHNR and CDR2 FQNEAQ (reference sequence).

V is TRBV4-3 and J is TRBJ2-5, with 12 bases fitting TRBD2. Germline V lookup: CDR1 LGHNA, CDR2 YSLEER. This CDR3 is built from 17 residues. Trimming took 4 bases from V and 6 from J; bases not matched to a gene: 12. The CDR3 region has the DNA TGCGCCAGCAGCCGCCGACTAGCGGGGGAGATCTTTAAGACCCAGTACTTC. Amino acids: CASSRRLAGEIFKTQYF.

The CDR3 region has the DNA TGTGCCAGCAGCTTGGCCGAGTCCGGACTTACTAATGAAAAACTGTTTTTT. It specifies CASSLAESGLTNEKLFF. The chain is built from TRBV5-5 and TRBJ1-4, with unresolved D. The CDR3 has 17 residues. Trimming took 0 bases from V and 2 from J, leaving 14 bases between them. In germline, CDR1 is SGHKS, CDR2 YYEKEE (reference sequence). The whole variable domain, remainder taken from reference TRBV5-5 and TRBJ1-4, is DAGVTQSPTHLIKTRGQQVTLRCSPISGHKSVSWYQQVLGQGPQFIFQYYEKEERGRGNFPDRFSARQFPNYSSELNVNALLLGDSALYLCASSLAESGLTNEKLFFGSGTQLSVL.

The sample holds many counts of this clonotype. This rearrangement joins TRBV7-8 to TRBJ2-3, with 9 nucleotides matching TRBD2. The CDR3 is made up of 16 amino acids. The germline CDR1 and CDR2 sequences are SGHVS and FQNEAQ. Trimming removed 4 bases from V and 3 bases from J; junction bases left unmatched: 8. CDR3 in amino acids: CASSYVAGEVTDTQYF. The CDR3 DNA reads as TGTGCCAGCAGCTACGTAGCGGGGGAGGTGACAGATACGCAGTATTTT.

This clonotype was detected only a few times. This chain connects TRBV20-1 to TRBJ2-3; tentatively, D is TRBD2 (6 bases). There are 17 residues in the CDR3. Trimming removed 2 bases from V and 0 bases from J, with 18 bases in between. Per the germline V gene, CDR1 is DFQATT and CDR2 is SNEGSKA (reference sequence). Here the CDR3 DNA reads TGCAGTGCTAGACGCCTAGCGCAGATTACTAGCACAGATACGCAGTATTTT. This encodes CSARRLAQITSTDTQYF.

This clonotype was counted many times. This chain links TRBV28 with TRBJ2-7; 10 positions match TRBD1. Germline CDR1 MDHEN, CDR2 SYDVKM. V lost 4 bases to trimming and J lost 2 bases; unmatched junction nucleotides: 11. This CDR3 has 17 residues. The CDR3 is CASSYHGGTGDTYEQYF. For the CDR3, the DNA is TGTGCCAGCAGTTATCATGGGGGGACAGGGGACACCTACGAGCAGTACTTC.

This clonotype was counted between two and nine times. The genes are TRBV5-1 and TRBJ1-1; tentative D call: TRBD1 (6 bases). The CDR3 totals 13 residues. CDR1 SGHRS and CDR2 YFSETQ come from the germline V gene. The V end was cut by 4 bases, the J end by 4 bases, with 11 bases between. The CDR3 is CASSPGAVTEAFF. The CDR3 DNA is TGCGCCAGCAGCCCAGGGGCGGTCACTGAAGCTTTCTTT.

This clonotype was counted many times. The rearrangement links TRBV6-2 or TRBV6-3 to TRBJ2-1, with 11 bases matching TRBD2. This CDR3 has 15 amino acids. CDR1 is MNHEY and CDR2 is SVGEGT in the germline V gene. V was pared by 2 bases and J by 6 bases, with 3 bases of the junction left unmatched. The DNA for the CDR3 is TGTGCCAGCAGTTACGTAGCGGGGGGGCCCAATGAGCAGTTCTTC. Residues: CASSYVAGGPNEQFF.

The V and J genes are TRBV3-1 and TRBJ2-7; D is undetermined. The germline V gene has CDR1 LGHDT and CDR2 YNNKEL (reference sequence). V was trimmed by 4 bases and J by 5 bases, leaving 12 bases between them. This CDR3 contains 13 residues. The CDR3 region has the DNA TGTGCCAGCAGCCTACTGAATGGGAACGAGCAGTACTTC. As protein: CASSLLNGNEQYF.

This clonotype was found a few times. V and J are TRBV29-1 and TRBJ2-7; tentatively, D is TRBD2 (7 bases). Germline values: CDR1 SQVTM, CDR2 ANQGSEA. There are 16 residues in the CDR3. Deletions cut 6 bases from V and 3 bases from J, with 24 bases between. DNA for the CDR3: TGCAGCGTCGCACCCGCCGGGAAGGGGGGGTTCTACGAGCAGTACTTC. Amino acid sequence: CSVAPAGKGGFYEQYF.

This clonotype was seen many times. V is TRBV12-3 or TRBV12-4 and J is TRBJ2-1, with unresolved D. Trimming shortened V by 7 bases and J by 9 bases, and 13 bases separated the two germline ends. The CDR3 length is 12 residues. In nucleotides, the CDR3 is TGTGCCAGCACCCCCAGAGGCTCTGAGCAGTTCTTC. Protein product: CASTPRGSEQFF.

This clonotype has ten or more counts. The rearrangement joins TRBV6-5 to TRBJ2-5; no clear D. V gave up 10 bases and J gave up 3 bases, with 15 bases separating them. The germline V gene has CDR1 MNHEY and CDR2 SVGAGI. The CDR3 runs to 13 residues. The CDR3 region is CATRYWREETQYF. CDR3 DNA sequence: TGTGCCACACGGTACTGGCGCGAAGAGACCCAGTACTTC.

CDR3 protein: CSARLRGSIGELFF. DNA for the CDR3: TGCAGTGCTAGACTGCGGGGTTCGATCGGGGAGCTGTTTTTT. The V call is TRBV20-1, the J call TRBJ2-2, with D perhaps TRBD2 (6 bases). This CDR3 has 14 residues. The germline V gene encodes CDR1 DFQATT and CDR2 SNEGSKA (reference sequence). V lost 2 bases and J 7 bases, leaving 14 bases between the germline ends.

This clonotype was detected ten times or more. The chain couples TRBV4-1 to TRBJ1-5; a weak D match, TRBD1 (5 bases). V gave up 0 bases and J gave up 0 bases, with 15 bases separating them. Germline V gene sequence: CDR1 MGHRA, CDR2 YSYEKL. This CDR3 spans 18 amino acids. The CDR3 here is CASSQDILGLLSNQPQHF. DNA for the CDR3: TGCGCCAGCAGCCAAGATATACTGGGACTCCTTAGCAATCAGCCCCAGCATTTT.

This clonotype appeared many times. This chain joins TRBV24-1 and TRBJ2-2; D call uncertain. V lost 4 bases to trimming and J lost 7 bases, with 12 bases between them. Germline CDR1 and CDR2: KGHDR and SFDVKD. This CDR3 spans 14 amino acids. The CDR3 region is CATSDPNAVGELFF. As DNA, the CDR3 is TGTGCCACCAGTGACCCTAATGCGGTCGGGGAGCTGTTTTTT.

The chain employs TRBV28 and TRBJ2-7, with 7 bases aligning to TRBD2. From germline, CDR1 is MDHEN and CDR2 SYDVKM. Germline trimming cut 7 bases from V and 3 bases from J; bases unmatched to any gene: 6. The CDR3 covers 13 residues. CDR3 residues: CASNLGGNYEQYF. The CDR3 DNA reads as TGTGCCAGCAACCTGGGAGGGAACTACGAGCAGTACTTC.

This clonotype was counted a few times. V and J are TRBV12-3 or TRBV12-4 and TRBJ2-7; D might be TRBD1 (6 bases). The CDR3 has 12 residues. V was pared by 8 bases and J by 5 bases, with 13 bases between. This CDR3 is CASSQGIDEQYF. The CDR3 DNA reads as TGTGCCAGCTCCCAGGGGATCGACGAGCAGTACTTC.

In this sample, this clonotype turned up a few times. This chain's CDR3 is CASSPSYLGEETQYF. The CDR3 nucleotides are TGTGCCAGCAGCCCTTCGTACCTGGGGGAAGAGACCCAGTACTTC. The chain couples TRBV2 to TRBJ2-5; D may match TRBD1 or TRBD2 (5 bases each). The V gene's germline CDR1 is SNHLY and CDR2 FYNNEI. CDR3 size: 15 residues. V shed 6 bases and J shed 3 bases, with 17 bases lying between them.

This clonotype was picked up a small number of times. The rearrangement uses TRBV29-1 and TRBJ2-7; TRBD1 matches 12 bases. The CDR3 totals 14 residues. The V gene's germline CDR1 is SQVTM and CDR2 ANQGSEA. The ends lost 6 bases at V and 1 base at J; junction bases unmatched: 4. CDR3: CSVGGQGASYEQYF. DNA for the CDR3: TGCAGCGTGGGGGGACAGGGGGCTTCCTACGAGCAGTACTTC.

For this clonotype: This sequence may be a read error, since a much larger clone differs from it by one base. The genes are TRBV12-3 or TRBV12-4 and TRBJ1-1, with no clear D. The CDR3 is 14 amino acids. CDR3 in DNA: TGTGCCTGCAGTTTTGGTGGGGTGAACACTGAAGCTTTCTTT. Translating gives CACSFGGVNTEAFF.

V usage is TRBV3-1 and J usage is TRBJ1-2; TRBD1 might be the D (6 bases). V lost 6 bases and J lost 0, with 14 bases in between. The CDR3 has 15 residues. CDR1 is LGHDT, CDR2 YNNKEL, per germline (reference sequence). The CDR3 protein is CASRPTGWANYGYTF. CDR3 coding DNA: TGTGCCAGCAGGCCAACAGGGTGGGCTAACTATGGCTACACCTTC.

This clonotype was counted a few times. V is TRBV20-1 and J is TRBJ1-4; D not resolved. Trimming took off 6 bases at V and 5 bases at J, with 7 bases between the two ends. CDR3 length: 11 residues. Germline values: CDR1 DFQATT, CDR2 SNEGSKA (reference sequence). The CDR3 DNA is TGCAGTGCCGTTGGGAATGAAAAACTGTTTTTT. The encoded protein is CSAVGNEKLFF.

The chain links TRBV5-1 to TRBJ1-1; D is possibly TRBD1 (5 bases). The length of the CDR3 is 14 residues. Germline assignment: CDR1 SGHRS and CDR2 YFSETQ. Trimming shortened V by 7 bases and J by 2 bases, and 15 bases separated the two germline ends. Here the CDR3 reads CASVYGGGNTEAFF. In DNA, the CDR3 is TGCGCCAGCGTCTACGGGGGAGGAAACACTGAAGCTTTCTTT.

This clonotype was counted only a few times. V and J are TRBV10-3 and TRBJ2-1, with 13 bases identical to TRBD2. The V segment lost 0 bases and the J segment 4 bases; nucleotides outside the gene matches: 12. This CDR3 has 20 amino acids. Germline CDR1 reads ENHRY; CDR2 reads SYGVKD. CDR3 DNA sequence: TGTGCCATCAGTGAGTCACTAGCGGGAGGGTCCACCACTTATTACAATGAGCAGTTCTTC. Its protein is CAISESLAGGSTTYYNEQFF.